This record covers a single TCR beta chain. The antigen remains unidentified. Trimming cost V 0 bases and J 7 bases; bases outside gene matches: 11. The CDR3 contains 16 residues. Germline V gene data show CDR1 as SGDLS and CDR2 as YYNGEE. Primers: 60 Vbeta forward and 13 Jbeta reverse. Some clones are missing from TCRdb's copy, which holds only in-frame ones; the method was immunoSEQ multiplex PCR. Here the sample spans 150,000 or so clones, about 85% being singletons. This sample stems from a study of cytomegalovirus exposure and HLA in healthy donors. Study findings and constraints: In a later analysis, TCR beta V- and J-gene trimming showed a link to a missense DCLRE1C variant. What was likely a sequencing artifact was a cluster of highly shared sequence variants. Cytomegalovirus association was assigned to more than 150 TCR beta chains.

Nominally healthy donors provided the samples, though records likely missed some immune exposures. This sequence originates from a man under 40 in good health and CMV-seropositive. Sequenced sample: PBMCs. The chain has TRBV9 and TRBJ1-2, with TRBD1 matching over 8 bases. CDR3 in DNA: TGTGCCAGCAGCGTAGATACAGGGGGGGATTATGGTGGCTACACCTTC. Encoded protein: CASSVDTGGDYGGYTF.